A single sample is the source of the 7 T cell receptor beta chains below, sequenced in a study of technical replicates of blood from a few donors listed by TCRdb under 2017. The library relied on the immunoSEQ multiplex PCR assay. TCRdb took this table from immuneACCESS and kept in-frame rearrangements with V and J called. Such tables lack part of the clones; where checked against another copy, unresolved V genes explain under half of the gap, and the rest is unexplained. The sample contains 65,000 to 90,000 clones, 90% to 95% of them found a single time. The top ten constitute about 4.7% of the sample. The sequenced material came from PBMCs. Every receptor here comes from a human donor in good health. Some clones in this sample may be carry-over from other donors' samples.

CDR3 in amino acids: CASRTQSTGGASIQYF. The CDR3 nucleotides read TGTGCCAGTAGGACCCAATCAACAGGGGGCGCGAGCATTCAGTACTTC. The rearrangement joins TRBV19 to TRBJ2-4, with 9 bases identical to TRBD1. With V trimmed by 6 bases and J by 9 bases, 15 bases remained unmatched. CDR1 LNHDA and CDR2 SQIVND come from the germline V gene (reference sequence). The length of the CDR3 is 16 residues.

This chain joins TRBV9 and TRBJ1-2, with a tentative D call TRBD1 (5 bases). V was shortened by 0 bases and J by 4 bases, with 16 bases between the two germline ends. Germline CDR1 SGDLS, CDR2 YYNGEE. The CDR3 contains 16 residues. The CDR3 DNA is TGTGCCAGCAGCGTAGATACCGGCGGGACGGCCTATGGCTACACCTTC. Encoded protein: CASSVDTGGTAYGYTF.

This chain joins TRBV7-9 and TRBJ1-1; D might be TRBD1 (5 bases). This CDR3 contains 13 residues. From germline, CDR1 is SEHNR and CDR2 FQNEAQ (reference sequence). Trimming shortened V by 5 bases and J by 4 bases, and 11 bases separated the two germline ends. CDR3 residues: CASSEWGGTEAFF. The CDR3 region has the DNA TGTGCCAGCAGCGAGTGGGGGGGCACTGAAGCTTTCTTT.

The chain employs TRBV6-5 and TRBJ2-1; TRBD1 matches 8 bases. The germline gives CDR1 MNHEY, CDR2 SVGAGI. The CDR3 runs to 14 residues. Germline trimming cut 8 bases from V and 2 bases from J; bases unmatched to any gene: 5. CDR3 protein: CASGSGGPYNEQFF. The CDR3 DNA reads TGTGCCAGCGGTTCAGGGGGCCCCTACAATGAGCAGTTCTTC.

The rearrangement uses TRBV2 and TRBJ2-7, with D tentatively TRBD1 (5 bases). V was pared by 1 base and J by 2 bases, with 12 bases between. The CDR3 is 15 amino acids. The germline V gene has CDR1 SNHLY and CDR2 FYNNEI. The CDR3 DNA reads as TGTGCCAGCAGTGAAGGGGGTCTAGGGGCCTACGAGCAGTACTTC. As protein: CASSEGGLGAYEQYF.

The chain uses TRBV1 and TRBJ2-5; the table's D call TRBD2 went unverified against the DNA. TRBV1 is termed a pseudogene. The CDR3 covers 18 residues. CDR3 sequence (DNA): TGCACCAGCCCCAAGCGGCTAGCGGGGGTCAAAAGGAGGGAGACCCAGTACTTC. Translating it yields CTSPKRLAGVKRRETQYF.

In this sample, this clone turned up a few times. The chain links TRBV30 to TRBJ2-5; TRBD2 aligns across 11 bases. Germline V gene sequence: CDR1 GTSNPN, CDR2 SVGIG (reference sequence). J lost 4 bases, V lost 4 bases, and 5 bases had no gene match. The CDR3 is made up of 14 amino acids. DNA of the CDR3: TGTGCCTGGACTAGCGGGAGGTTAAGAGAGACCCAGTACTTC. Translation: CAWTSGRLRETQYF.